Listed here are 31 T cell receptor beta chains from one sample, sequenced in a study of human T cells and chemical hapten exposure. TCRdb re-analysed the RACE reads in MiXCR, keeping a single row per CDR3 protein. The data contain roughly 50,000 distinct CDR3 sequences, approximately 9.9% of them singletons. The time point: patch test 1, 2 weeks after DPC sensitization. This sample's treatment: therapeutic diphenylcyclopropenone sensitization with weekly scalp DPC. Total RNA was isolated from unfractionated whole blood. The sample was whole blood, taken in connection with sensitization to the hapten diphenylcyclopropenone (DPC). The source of these receptors is a woman aged 35 to 49 with alopecia areata. Some clones in this sample may be carry-over from other donors' samples.

The chain couples TRBV18 to TRBJ2-1; tentatively, D is TRBD1 (6 bases). Trimming pared 2 bases from V and 7 bases from J, leaving 9 bases between. Germline assignment: CDR1 KGHSH and CDR2 LQKENI. This CDR3 contains 13 residues. The CDR3 DNA sequence: TGTGCCAGCTCACCATCTAGGGGGAATGAGCAGTTCTTC. Translating it yields CASSPSRGNEQFF.

This clonotype occurred many times. The chain combines TRBV18 with TRBJ1-5, with no clear D. Germline values: CDR1 KGHSH, CDR2 LQKENI. The CDR3 is 14 residues long. Trimming shortened V by 5 bases and J by 0 bases, and 8 bases separated the two germline ends. CDR3 amino acids: CASSSGNSNQPQHF. CDR3 DNA: TGTGCCAGCTCATCAGGTAATAGCAATCAGCCCCAGCATTTT.

The chain recombines TRBV14 with TRBJ2-1; the match to TRBD2 covers 9 bases. Germline CDR1 is SGHDN and CDR2 is FVKESK. The CDR3 loop spans 16 amino acids. With V trimmed by 3 bases and J by 8 bases, 11 bases remained unmatched. The CDR3 DNA is TGTGCCAGCAGCCATCTCCTTAGCGGGAGAGTTGATGAGCAGTTCTTC. This encodes CASSHLLSGRVDEQFF.

The chain couples TRBV21-1 to TRBJ1-2; the table's D call, TRBD1, has no DNA check behind it. TRBV21-1 is flagged as a pseudogene. The CDR3 totals 16 residues. CDR3 amino acids: CASSKGPTGFNYGYTF. The CDR3 DNA reads TGTGCCAGCAGCAAAGGCCCCACAGGGTTTAACTATGGCTACACCTTC.

This clonotype was observed at least ten times. This chain links TRBV6-2 or TRBV6-3 with TRBJ1-5; perhaps TRBD1 as D (6 bases). There are 16 residues in the CDR3. V lost 2 bases and J 2 bases, leaving 13 bases between the germline ends. The germline CDR1 and CDR2 sequences are MNHEY and SVGEGT. For the CDR3, the DNA is TGTGCCAGCAGTTACCCCAGGGGTGGCGGCAATCAGCCCCAGCATTTT. This codes for CASSYPRGGGNQPQHF.

This clonotype has only a few counts. Because it lacks the conserved phenylalanine or tryptophan at the end, this CDR3 is likely a read error. The limits of the CDR3 on the DNA are not certain, so only TCRdb's listed CDR3 is given. The chain links TRBV6-5 to TRBJ1-2; the D call of TRBD1 is as the table states it, not checked on the DNA. Ends included, the CDR3 has 16 residues. Germline V gene data show CDR1 as MNHEY and CDR2 as SVGAGI. The CDR3: CASSAGGTGGAQAIFR.

This clonotype was counted at least ten times. The chain employs TRBV29-1 and TRBJ2-5, with 8 bases lining up with TRBD2. Germline CDR1 SQVTM, CDR2 ANQGSEA. The length of the CDR3 is 14 residues. The V gene end was trimmed by 6 bases and the J gene end by 0 bases; junction bases not matched to a gene: 6. The CDR3: CSVQLAVYQETQYF. In DNA form, the CDR3 reads TGCAGCGTGCAACTAGCGGTGTACCAAGAGACCCAGTACTTC.

This clonotype was seen repeatedly, ten times or more. The chain has TRBV18 and TRBJ1-1; D gene uncertain. V dropped 1 base and J dropped 3 bases, with 6 bases sitting between them. CDR3 length: 13 residues. CDR1 KGHSH and CDR2 LQKENI come from the germline V gene. The DNA for the CDR3 is TGTGCCAGCTCACCACTTAAGGACACTGAAGCTTTCTTT. It codes for CASSPLKDTEAFF. The whole variable domain, remainder taken from reference TRBV18 and TRBJ1-1, is NAGVMQNPRHLVRRRGQEARLRCSPMKGHSHVYWYRQLPEEGLKFMVYLQKENIIDESGMPKERFSAEFPKEGPSILRIQQVVRGDSAAYFCASSPLKDTEAFFGQGTRLTVV.

The genes are TRBV9 and TRBJ2-1; TRBD1 might be the D (7 bases). Per the germline V gene, CDR1 is SGDLS and CDR2 is YYNGEE. There are 16 residues in the CDR3. With 0 bases removed from V and 2 bases from J, the gap between germline ends came to 12 bases. CDR3 coding DNA: TGTGCCAGCAGCGTAGCAGGGGGGCCCACCTACAATGAGCAGTTCTTC. It specifies CASSVAGGPTYNEQFF.

This clonotype was found a few times. This sequence joins TRBV20-1 and TRBJ1-1; 11 positions match TRBD1. This CDR3 is 15 amino acids long. The germline gives CDR1 DFQATT, CDR2 SNEGSKA (reference sequence). CDR3 residues: CRPWDRGFRNTEAFF. The CDR3 DNA reads TGCAGACCCTGGGACAGGGGGTTTCGGAACACTGAAGCTTTCTTT.

The rearrangement links TRBV11-2 to TRBJ2-2; D gene unclear. V lost 6 bases and J 0 bases, leaving 11 bases between the germline ends. The CDR3 is 15 residues long. Germline CDR1 is SGHAT and CDR2 is FQNNGV. CDR3 amino acids: CASRSSGPNTGELFF. The CDR3 DNA reads as TGTGCCAGCAGATCGTCAGGCCCGAACACCGGGGAGCTGTTTTTT.

The chain is built from TRBV6-5 and TRBJ1-1, with 7 bases aligning to TRBD1. The trim removed 6 bases at V and 4 bases at J, leaving 14 bases unmatched. Germline V gene lookup returns CDR1 MNHEY and CDR2 SVGAGI. This CDR3 spans 16 amino acids. The CDR3 nucleotides read TGTGCCAGCAGCCGCGATGGCAGGGGGGTTCCCACTGAAGCTTTCTTT. It encodes CASSRDGRGVPTEAFF.

This clonotype was observed a few times. The V gene is TRBV11-3, the J gene TRBJ2-2, with D unresolved. The germline V gene encodes CDR1 SGHNT and CDR2 YENEEA. The V and J ends lost 6 bases and 2 bases respectively, with 7 bases between them. The CDR3 totals 13 residues. The CDR3 DNA reads TGTGCCAGCAGTTCAGTTAACACCGGGGAGCTGTTTTTT. This translates into CASSSVNTGELFF.

The J gene is TRBJ2-5, the V gene TRBV30, with D hard to call. The CDR3 loop spans 12 amino acids. The V gene lost 4 bases and the J gene lost 5 bases, with 11 bases spanning the gap. Germline V gene data show CDR1 as GTSNPN and CDR2 as SVGIG (reference sequence). CDR3 amino acids: CAWTINAETQYF. The CDR3 nucleotides read TGTGCCTGGACCATAAACGCCGAGACCCAGTACTTC. The complete variable domain, with remaining parts taken from reference TRBV30 and TRBJ2-5, reads SQTIHQWPATLVQPVGSPLSLECTVEGTSNPNLYWYRQAAGRGLQLLFYSVGIGQISSEVPQNLSASRPQDRQFILSSKKLLLSDSGFYLCAWTINAETQYFGPGTRLLVL.

This clonotype was observed at least ten times. The V gene is TRBV5-6, the J gene TRBJ2-1; D perhaps matches TRBD2 (5 bases). Germline CDR1 reads SGHDT; CDR2 reads YYEEEE. V gave up 0 bases and J gave up 8 bases, with 9 bases separating them. The CDR3 is 13 amino acids. The CDR3 DNA reads as TGTGCCAGCAGCTTGGTAGTCGGGGATGAGCAGTTCTTC. This gives the protein CASSLVVGDEQFF. Based on the CDR3 plus reference TRBV5-6 and TRBJ2-1, the full variable domain is DAGVTQSPTHLIKTRGQQVTLRCSPKSGHDTVSWYQQALGQGPQFIFQYYEEEERQRGNFPDRFSGHQFPNYSSELNVNALLLGDSALYLCASSLVVGDEQFFGPGTRLTVL.

The chain couples TRBV20-1 to TRBJ2-7, with 10 positions matching TRBD2. CDR1 and CDR2 (germline): DFQATT, SNEGSKA (reference sequence). V gave up 6 bases and J gave up 6 bases; unmatched junction bases: 11. The CDR3 runs 14 residues. CDR3 in DNA: TGCAGTGCCCCGCAGGGACTAGCGTTGCCCGAGCAGTACTTC. Translation: CSAPQGLALPEQYF.

This rearrangement joins TRBV11-2 to TRBJ2-7; weak D call: TRBD2 (7 bases). The germline V gene has CDR1 SGHAT and CDR2 FQNNGV. V lost 5 bases and J 0 bases, leaving 14 bases between the germline ends. The length of the CDR3 is 15 residues. CDR3 amino acids: CASSRTGGPSYEQYF. The CDR3 coding sequence is TGTGCCAGCAGCCGAACGGGGGGCCCCTCCTACGAGCAGTACTTC.

This clonotype was observed many times. V usage is TRBV29-1 and J usage is TRBJ1-5; maybe TRBD1 (5 bases). The CDR3 runs to 12 residues. Trimming took 4 bases from V and 3 from J, leaving 7 bases between them. Germline V gene lookup returns CDR1 SQVTM and CDR2 ANQGSEA. DNA for the CDR3: TGCAGCGTTGGACAGTACAATCAGCCCCAGCATTTT. Its protein product is CSVGQYNQPQHF. The variable domain in full, completed from reference TRBV29-1 and TRBJ1-5, reads SAVISQKPSRDICQRGTSLTIQCQVDSQVTMMFWYRQQPGQSLTLIATANQGSEATYESGFVIDKFPISRPNLTFSTLTVSNMSPEDSSIYLCSVGQYNQPQHFGDGTRLSIL.

The chain employs TRBV28 and TRBJ1-3; no clear D. The CDR3 contains 14 residues. Germline V gene data show CDR1 as MDHEN and CDR2 as SYDVKM. Trimming removed 2 bases at V and 0 bases at J, with 5 bases between. The CDR3 sequence is CASSLTPSGNTIYF. The CDR3 region has the DNA TGTGCCAGCAGTTTAACACCCTCTGGAAACACCATATATTTT.

This clonotype showed up just a few times. The rearrangement links TRBV18 to TRBJ2-5; 7 bases fit TRBD1. CDR3 size: 15 residues. CDR1 KGHSH and CDR2 LQKENI come from the germline V gene. V shed 3 bases and J 0 bases; nucleotides not matched to a gene: 4. Here the CDR3 reads CASSPRTGYQETQYF. The CDR3 DNA follows: TGTGCCAGCTCACCCCGGACAGGATACCAAGAGACCCAGTACTTC.

This clonotype has more than one count but fewer than ten. The chain links TRBV20-1 to TRBJ2-5, with 10 positions matching TRBD2. There are 17 residues in the CDR3. Germline V lookup: CDR1 DFQATT, CDR2 SNEGSKA (reference sequence). After removal of 0 bases from V and 2 bases from J, the junction contained 9 bases not matched to a gene. CDR3 DNA: TGCAGTGCTAGAGATCCGCTAGCGGGGGCCTTACAAGAGACCCAGTACTTC. This gives the protein CSARDPLAGALQETQYF.

This clonotype was seen repeatedly, ten times or more. The chain carries TRBV12-3 or TRBV12-4 and TRBJ1-5, with D uncertain. The CDR3 is made up of 16 amino acids. Trimming removed 4 bases from V and 0 bases from J, with 13 bases in between. The CDR3 sequence: CASSSSRLHSNQPQHF. For the CDR3, the DNA is TGTGCCAGCAGTTCCTCCCGACTGCATAGCAATCAGCCCCAGCATTTT.

The sample holds a few counts of this clonotype. The CDR3 here is CASSPPSHPNTEAFF. The CDR3 DNA reads as TGTGCCAGCTCACCACCGTCGCACCCCAACACTGAAGCTTTCTTT. This chain joins TRBV18 and TRBJ1-1, with unresolved D. Trimming took off 0 bases at V and 2 bases at J, with 10 bases between the two ends. Germline V gives CDR1 KGHSH, CDR2 LQKENI. The CDR3 runs to 15 residues. The full variable domain, rest sourced from reference TRBV18 and TRBJ1-1, is NAGVMQNPRHLVRRRGQEARLRCSPMKGHSHVYWYRQLPEEGLKFMVYLQKENIIDESGMPKERFSAEFPKEGPSILRIQQVVRGDSAAYFCASSPPSHPNTEAFFGQGTRLTVV.

This clonotype came up a few times. The chain combines TRBV6-2 or TRBV6-3 with TRBJ1-6; TRBD1 might be the D (5 bases). Trimming took 7 bases from V and 7 from J, leaving 14 bases between them. The CDR3 is made up of 14 amino acids. The germline V gene has CDR1 MNHEY and CDR2 SVGEGT. DNA of the CDR3: TGTGCCAGCACCCAGGGAAGAGGAAATTCACCCCTCCACTTT. Translated, it gives CASTQGRGNSPLHF.

The table lists this clonotype with many counts. The chain combines TRBV29-1 with TRBJ1-5; D gene uncertain. Per germline, CDR1 SQVTM and CDR2 ANQGSEA. V dropped 4 bases and J dropped 7 bases, with 14 bases sitting between them. The CDR3 sequence is 13 residues long. CDR3 bases: TGCAGCGTTGTTGGAGCCCCGGGACAGCCCCAGCATTTT. Translated, it gives CSVVGAPGQPQHF.

The chain employs TRBV28 and TRBJ2-7, with TRBD2 matching 10 bases. The CDR3 totals 15 residues. Germline loops: CDR1 MDHEN, CDR2 SYDVKM. V was pared by 6 bases and J by 6 bases, with 11 bases of the junction left unmatched. The CDR3 spells CASRHSSGRGSEQYF. The CDR3 nucleotides are TGTGCCAGCAGACATTCTAGCGGGAGAGGTTCCGAGCAGTACTTC.

By its share, this clonotype is medium-sized. V gene TRBV6-6 combines with J gene TRBJ1-2, with TRBD1 matching 8 bases. CDR3 length: 14 amino acids. J was trimmed by 2 bases and V by 6 bases; bases with no gene match: 5. CDR1 and CDR2 (germline): MNHNY, SVGAGI (reference sequence). As DNA, the CDR3 is TGTGCCAGCAGCTCCCGGACAGGGAACTATGGCTACACCTTC. This translates into CASSSRTGNYGYTF.

This clonotype was observed many times. The rearrangement links TRBV20-1 to TRBJ2-1, with 8 bases lining up with TRBD2. The CDR3 runs 16 residues. V dropped 0 bases and J dropped 5; count of bases not matched to a gene: 9. CDR1 DFQATT and CDR2 SNEGSKA come from the germline V gene (reference sequence). The CDR3 sequence is CSARDLNGRGNNEQFF. Written as DNA, the CDR3 is TGCAGTGCTAGAGATCTGAACGGGAGGGGCAACAATGAGCAGTTCTTC.

This clonotype was picked up a small number of times. CDR3 sequence (DNA): TGCGCCAGCAGTTGGACAGGGGCACCCTACAATGAGCAGTTCTTC. Translation: CASSWTGAPYNEQFF. This rearrangement joins TRBV5-1 to TRBJ2-1, with 9 bases fitting TRBD1. Germline V gene data show CDR1 as SGHRS and CDR2 as YFSETQ. CDR3 length: 15 amino acids. J lost 2 bases, V lost 5 bases, and 5 bases had no gene match.

This clonotype has a count of ten or more. V usage is TRBV28 and J usage is TRBJ2-5; perhaps TRBD2 as D (6 bases). CDR1 and CDR2 (germline): MDHEN, SYDVKM. Trimming pared 7 bases from V and 1 base from J, leaving 16 bases between. The CDR3 runs 15 residues. CDR3: CASTLEGRPQETQYF. CDR3 in DNA: TGTGCCAGCACTCTGGAGGGGAGGCCCCAAGAGACCCAGTACTTC.

This clonotype was observed many times. This sequence joins TRBV27 and TRBJ1-6; 7 bases are shared with TRBD1. Per germline, CDR1 MNHEY and CDR2 SMNVEV (reference sequence). J lost 6 bases, V lost 3 bases, and 2 bases had no gene match. The CDR3 runs to 14 residues. The DNA of the CDR3 is TGTGCCAGCAGTTTTACAGGGGCTAATTCACCCCTCCACTTT. As protein: CASSFTGANSPLHF.